This TCR beta chain comes out of a study of blood T cell repertoires in COVID-19. In the study overall: Samples of COVID-19 (acute and convalescent) were obtained from the United States, Italy and Spain. T cells, B-cell-depleted T cells, or PBMCs supplied cDNA or gDNA.

Seattle participants joined during active infection and were tracked over time. Data came from immunoSEQ multiplex PCR; TCRdb stores just in-frame clones and leaves some out. Counted here are about 160,000 clones, about 86% occurring once; the ten biggest clones make up around 10%. Germline lookup yields CDR1 SGHVS and CDR2 FNYEAQ. Trimming removed 5 bases from V and 4 bases from J, with 10 bases in between. The CDR3 length is 13 residues. The TCR sequence derives from a woman between 70 and 85 years old with COVID-19, enrolled during active disease. The chain recombines TRBV7-6 with TRBJ2-3, with a possible D match to TRBD1 (6 bases). The sample was peripheral blood. The CDR3 DNA follows: TGTGCCAGCAGCCCGGGACATCCAGATACGCAGTATTTT. Translating gives CASSPGHPDTQYF.